This T cell receptor beta chain appears in the sequencing data of a study of brain T cells in children with intractable seizures listed by TCRdb under 2021. About the investigation overall: A NanoString immunology panel was first used to screen resected brain tissue from around 57 pediatric epilepsy surgery cases for immune gene transcripts. Of the approximately 12 selected surgery cases, pre-surgery blood was also sequenced for eight, so four had brain tissue only.

The research as a whole found: Sequencing depth differed between pre- and post-surgery blood, so clones missing from the pre-surgery sample may reflect undersampling. Viral specificity was inferred only from CDR3 sequence similarity, and patients' HCMV serostatus was unknown.

CDR3 length: 13 amino acids, cysteine to phenylalanine. The CDR3 DNA has 39 bases and is translated from base 1. V is pared back by 6 bases and J by 5 bases, with 14 bases lying between the germline termini. The time point label, read with the paper, signifies: blood from clinic visit 5 months post-surgery; TSC patient then seizure free. The surgery cases showing the highest brain T cell transcript signatures were chosen for TCR beta chain sequencing of brain tissue and, when available, of blood. Patients had been treated with at least one anti-epileptic drug before surgery. TCR-sequenced patients were children with drug-resistant epilepsy due to tuberous sclerosis complex, focal cortical dysplasia, Rasmussen encephalitis or hemimegalencephaly. The Monarch genomic DNA purification kit was used to extract bulk genomic DNA from unsorted brain tissue and from whole blood. TCR beta chain sequences were generated from genomic DNA using the immunoSEQ assay. The source study handled its data this way. Any CDR3 sequence that did not begin with the conserved framework cysteine at position 104 was removed by hand. To get clonality, the normalized Shannon's Diversity Index was subtracted from one, giving values from 0 (maximal diversity) to 1 (oligoclonal). Chi-squared comparison-of-proportions tests were used to check whether the frequency of the same CDR3 differed between samples, for example brain versus blood. Public clonotypes were found by searching immuneACCESS, and the VDJdb browser was used to assess similarity to known antiviral clonotypes. TCRdb limited this immuneACCESS table to in-frame rearrangements with V and J called. A share of clones is missing; checked studies link under half to unresolved V genes, and the rest is unexplained. The V and J calls and the clone size are those of that table, but D and trimming were determined from the DNA. The sample yields 340,000 or so clones; more than 85% were counted once. In total, the top ten clones hold 5.5% to 6% of the sample.

As regards this clone: The specificity of this receptor is unknown. Base-call qualities are not available, and no considerably larger clone is one nucleotide away.

The rearrangement combines TRBV12-3 or TRBV12-4 with TRBJ2-7; the D region may be TRBD1 or TRBD2, each matching 5 bases equally. Here the sequenced sample was peripheral blood, taken approximately 5 months after surgery. This clonotype was obtained from a boy in the first two years of life with tuberous sclerosis and intractable seizures. The DNA reads TGTGCCAGCAGACGTACGAGGGGACACGAGCAGTACTTC. This encodes CASRRTRGHEQYF.